Presented here are 27 T cell receptor beta chains from one specimen sequenced in a study of blood T cell repertoires in COVID-19. Produced via immunoSEQ multiplex PCR; TCRdb's table is partial and in-frame only. The repertoire has roughly 99,000 clones, about 90% of them found once; the top ten carry 4.9%. The sequenced sample consisted of peripheral blood. The receptors were gathered from a man aged 40-49 years with active or convalescent COVID-19.

This chain links TRBV6-6 with TRBJ1-2; no definite D call. In germline, CDR1 is MNHNY, CDR2 SVGAGI (reference sequence). The CDR3 is made up of 13 amino acids. The ends were cut back, 6 bases at V and 8 bases at J, with 16 bases in the middle. CDR3 DNA: TGTGCCAGCAGCCCCCGGACCGAGGGAGGCTACACCTTC. It codes for CASSPRTEGGYTF.

The chain couples TRBV19 to TRBJ1-6; TRBD1 aligns across 10 bases. The CDR3 runs to 15 residues. Germline assignment: CDR1 LNHDA and CDR2 SQIVND (reference sequence). V dropped 6 bases and J dropped 7; count of bases not matched to a gene: 6. As DNA, the CDR3 is TGTGCCAGTAGATCGGGACAGGGGAGAAATTCACCCCTCCACTTT. Residues: CASRSGQGRNSPLHF.

The gene calls are TRBV7-9 and TRBJ2-1; 11 bases align to TRBD2. V dropped 5 bases and J dropped 2; count of bases not matched to a gene: 5. Germline CDR1 and CDR2: SEHNR and FQNEAQ (reference sequence). The CDR3 has 16 amino acids. CDR3 in DNA: TGTGCCAGCAGCACACGACTAGCGGGAACCTACAATGAGCAGTTCTTC. Translation: CASSTRLAGTYNEQFF.

The table lists this clone with a count of one. V is TRBV3-1 (or the pseudogene TRBV3-2) and J is TRBJ1-5, with D possibly matching TRBD1 (5 bases). Germline V gene data show CDR1 as LGHDT and CDR2 as YNNKEL (reference sequence). The V end lost 5 bases, the J end lost 2 bases, and 16 bases lay between the germline ends. CDR3 length: 16 residues. The DNA of the CDR3 is TGTGCCAGCAGCTCCATGGGAGGGGTTGGCAATCAGCCCCAGCATTTT. Its protein is CASSSMGGVGNQPQHF.

This chain joins TRBV7-2 and TRBJ1-6; D might be TRBD1 (6 bases). Germline CDR1 and CDR2: SGHTA and FQGNSA. This CDR3 is 12 amino acids long. V shed 4 bases and J shed 9 bases, with 7 bases lying between them. DNA of the CDR3: TGTGCCAGCAGCTCGACAGGTTCACCCCTCCACTTT. Amino acid sequence: CASSSTGSPLHF. Combining the CDR3 with reference TRBV7-2 and TRBJ1-6 gives the whole variable domain GAGVSQSPSNKVTEKGKDVELRCDPISGHTALYWYRQSLGQGLEFLIYFQGNSAPDKSGLPSDRFSAERTGGSVSTLTIQRTQQEDSAVYLCASSSTGSPLHFGNGTRLTVT.

This chain links TRBV4-3 with TRBJ2-7; no clear D gene. This CDR3 region has 17 residues. Between the trimmed V and J ends, which lost 0 bases and 0 bases, there was a span of 15 bases. Looked up from germline, CDR1 is LGHNA and CDR2 is YSLEER. The chain's CDR3 is CASSQDLGQANSYEQYF. CDR3 nucleotides: TGCGCCAGCAGCCAAGATCTTGGGCAGGCCAACTCCTACGAGCAGTACTTC.

This chain uses TRBV27 with TRBJ2-3; D may be TRBD1 (6 bases). V lost 2 bases and J 1 base, leaving 10 bases between the germline ends. Germline V gene lookup returns CDR1 MNHEY and CDR2 SMNVEV (reference sequence). The CDR3 runs to 15 residues. CDR3 loop: CASSLRAGGTDTQYF. As DNA, the CDR3 is TGTGCCAGCAGTTTAAGGGCAGGGGGCACAGATACGCAGTATTTT.

The rearrangement joins TRBV20-1 to TRBJ1-1; tentatively, D is TRBD1 (6 bases). V was cut by 2 bases and J by 12 bases, with 13 bases left in between. This CDR3 contains 11 residues. Germline V gene lookup returns CDR1 DFQATT and CDR2 SNEGSKA (reference sequence). In DNA form, the CDR3 reads TGCAGTGCTAGAACAGGGATTGGGTCTTTCTTT. Translating gives CSARTGIGSFF.

The chain couples TRBV11-2 to TRBJ1-6; 10 positions agree with TRBD1. The CDR3 contains 16 residues. Germline trimming cut 5 bases from V and 9 bases from J; bases unmatched to any gene: 10. Germline V CDR1 and CDR2: SGHAT, FQNNGV. In nucleotides, the CDR3 is TGTGCCAGCAGCCGCGACAGGGGGCTCCTGGGTTCACCCCTCCACTTT. Residues: CASSRDRGLLGSPLHF.

The V and J genes are TRBV18 and TRBJ2-1, with 9 bases aligning to TRBD2. Germline loops: CDR1 KGHSH, CDR2 LQKENI. The V segment lost 3 bases and the J segment 5 bases; nucleotides outside the gene matches: 5. CDR3 length equals 15 residues. The CDR3 spells CASSPPSGKDNEQFF. The CDR3 region has the DNA TGTGCCAGCTCACCTCCTAGCGGGAAAGACAATGAGCAGTTCTTC. Together with reference TRBV18 and TRBJ2-1, the CDR3 gives the full variable domain: NAGVMQNPRHLVRRRGQEARLRCSPMKGHSHVYWYRQLPEEGLKFMVYLQKENIIDESGMPKERFSAEFPKEGPSILRIQQVVRGDSAAYFCASSPPSGKDNEQFFGPGTRLTVL.

The chain has TRBV24-1 and TRBJ2-3, with 7 bases that match TRBD2. The junction had 6 bases not matched to a gene; V was cut back by 0 bases and J by 10 bases. The CDR3 is 14 amino acids. Per the germline V gene, CDR1 is KGHDR and CDR2 is SFDVKD. CDR3 DNA: TGTGCCACCAGTGATTTGCCCGGGGGGAAGTCGCAGTATTTT. Translated, it gives CATSDLPGGKSQYF.

This chain joins TRBV15 and TRBJ1-5; D ambiguous. Trimming cost V 9 bases and J 5 bases, with 14 bases left between them. CDR3 size: 13 residues. Germline V gene sequence: CDR1 LNHNV, CDR2 YYDKDF (reference sequence). The CDR3 DNA reads TGTGCCACGGGAGAGACGGCTCATCAGCCCCAGCATTTT. Translation: CATGETAHQPQHF.

The chain joins TRBV18 to TRBJ2-7; 7 bases are a match to TRBD1. Germline CDR1 KGHSH, CDR2 LQKENI. With V trimmed by 1 base and J by 2 bases, 8 bases remained unmatched. The CDR3 extends over 16 amino acids. The CDR3: CASSPLEGAKTYEQYF. The CDR3 coding sequence is TGTGCCAGCTCACCACTTGAGGGGGCTAAAACCTACGAGCAGTACTTC.

The genes are TRBV2 and TRBJ2-5; 9 nucleotides align to TRBD2. Germline lookup yields CDR1 SNHLY and CDR2 FYNNEI. Trimming took 8 bases from V and 5 from J; bases not matched to a gene: 9. The CDR3 sequence is 14 residues long. CDR3 loop: CASFSGRGSETQYF. DNA of the CDR3: TGTGCCAGCTTTAGCGGGAGAGGGTCGGAGACCCAGTACTTC.

The chain employs TRBV11-2 and TRBJ2-7; 12 bases align to TRBD2. CDR1 and CDR2 from the germline V gene are SGHAT and FQNNGV. The CDR3 is 16 residues long. Trimming removed 4 bases from V and 2 bases from J; junction bases left unmatched: 6. DNA for the CDR3: TGTGCCAGCAGCTCTATGCTAGCGGGAGGGCCCTACGAGCAGTACTTC. It specifies CASSSMLAGGPYEQYF.

CDR3 sequence reads: CATSGPLDRFNEKLFF. In DNA form, the CDR3 reads TGTGCCACCAGCGGCCCTCTGGACAGATTTAATGAAAAACTGTTTTTT. The rearrangement links TRBV15 to TRBJ1-4, with D tentatively TRBD1 (6 bases). The V end lost 5 bases, the J end lost 4 bases, and 17 bases lay between the germline ends. The CDR3 runs to 16 residues. Per the germline V gene, CDR1 is LNHNV and CDR2 is YYDKDF (reference sequence).

The CDR3 protein is CASSLRDMSGYTF. CDR3 nucleotide sequence: TGTGCCAGCAGCTTAAGGGACATGTCCGGCTACACCTTC. The chain combines TRBV7-8 with TRBJ1-2, with D tentatively TRBD1 (6 bases). The CDR3 has 13 amino acids. V gave up 2 bases and J gave up 8 bases, with 12 bases separating them. Germline V gives CDR1 SGHVS, CDR2 FQNEAQ.

The J gene is TRBJ2-1, the V gene TRBV5-1; unclear D gene. Germline V gene sequence: CDR1 SGHRS, CDR2 YFSETQ. This CDR3 has 14 residues. Trimming left V 0 bases short and J 5 bases short, with 9 bases between. CDR3 nucleotide sequence: TGCGCCAGCAGCTTGGGCCAGAGGCACAATGAGCAGTTCTTC. This sequence encodes CASSLGQRHNEQFF.

J is TRBJ2-7 and V is TRBV18; 11 bases line up with TRBD2. The V and J ends lost 2 bases and 5 bases, in that order; junction bases with no gene match: 5. This CDR3 is 15 amino acids long. Germline V CDR1 and CDR2: KGHSH, LQKENI. CDR3 amino acids: CASSPGNSGRDEQYF. The CDR3 nucleotides read TGTGCCAGCTCACCAGGTAATAGCGGGAGGGACGAGCAGTACTTC.

The chain employs TRBV5-1 and TRBJ2-3; 11 bases align to TRBD2. The trim removed 4 bases at V and 3 bases at J, leaving 10 bases unmatched. The CDR3 loop spans 17 amino acids. Germline values: CDR1 SGHRS, CDR2 YFSETQ. DNA for the CDR3: TGCGCCAGCAGCCCATCCCGCGGGACTAGCGGTACAGATACGCAGTATTTT. This codes for CASSPSRGTSGTDTQYF.

The rearrangement joins TRBV7-9 to TRBJ1-5; 7 nucleotides match TRBD1. The CDR3 totals 14 residues. V lost 4 bases, J lost 3 bases, and 3 bases stayed unmatched. Germline V gene lookup returns CDR1 SEHNR and CDR2 FQNEAQ (reference sequence). The CDR3 sequence is CASSSTGINQPQHF. CDR3 in DNA: TGTGCCAGCAGCTCGACAGGGATCAATCAGCCCCAGCATTTT.

This sequence joins TRBV7-6 and TRBJ2-1, with 12 bases aligning to TRBD2. The junction had 8 bases not matched to a gene; V was cut back by 5 bases and J by 9 bases. Germline assignment: CDR1 SGHVS and CDR2 FNYEAQ. The CDR3 contains 15 residues. The CDR3 reads CASSMTSGSLGEQFF. CDR3 bases: TGTGCCAGCAGCATGACTAGCGGGAGTTTAGGTGAGCAGTTCTTC.

The chain employs TRBV7-2 and TRBJ1-1; no clear D gene. There are 13 residues in the CDR3. The germline V gene has CDR1 SGHTA and CDR2 FQGNSA. V was trimmed by 1 base and J by 1 base, leaving 4 bases between them. The CDR3 DNA is TGTGCCAGCAGCTTAGTAGAGAACACTGAAGCTTTCTTT. Protein sequence: CASSLVENTEAFF.

This chain uses TRBV3-1 (or the pseudogene TRBV3-2) with TRBJ2-7, with no clear D. With 4 bases removed from V and 4 bases from J, the gap between germline ends came to 11 bases. CDR3 size: 13 residues. Germline CDR1 is LGHDT and CDR2 is YNNKEL (reference sequence). The chain's CDR3 is CASSRAWVYEQYF. In DNA form, the CDR3 reads TGTGCCAGCAGCCGGGCCTGGGTTTACGAGCAGTACTTC.

The V and J genes are TRBV30 and TRBJ1-6, with D unresolved. This CDR3 has 13 amino acids. Germline CDR1 is GTSNPN and CDR2 is SVGIG (reference sequence). Trimming took off 3 bases at V and 6 bases at J, with 9 bases between the two ends. The chain's CDR3 is CAWRGSGNSPLHF. The DNA for the CDR3 is TGTGCCTGGAGGGGTTCGGGTAATTCACCCCTCCACTTT. Full variable domain (missing parts from reference TRBV30 and TRBJ1-6): SQTIHQWPATLVQPVGSPLSLECTVEGTSNPNLYWYRQAAGRGLQLLFYSVGIGQISSEVPQNLSASRPQDRQFILSSKKLLLSDSGFYLCAWRGSGNSPLHFGNGTRLTVT.

The gene calls are TRBV10-2 and TRBJ1-2, with D hard to call. V was shortened by 2 bases and J by 2 bases, with 6 bases between the two germline ends. This CDR3 is 13 amino acids long. From germline, CDR1 is WSHSY and CDR2 SAAADI. In DNA form, the CDR3 reads TGCGCCAGCAGTGAGGTGACAAACTATGGCTACACCTTC. The encoded protein is CASSEVTNYGYTF.

V is TRBV5-1 and J is TRBJ2-5; 12 bases match TRBD2. The junction had 3 bases not matched to a gene; V was cut back by 2 bases and J by 1 base. The CDR3 runs 16 residues. Germline V gives CDR1 SGHRS, CDR2 YFSETQ. CDR3 amino acids: CASSFLAGGSQETQYF. CDR3 coding DNA: TGCGCCAGCAGCTTTCTAGCGGGAGGGTCCCAAGAGACCCAGTACTTC. The full variable domain, completed using reference TRBV5-1 and TRBJ2-5, is KAGVTQTPRYLIKTRGQQVTLSCSPISGHRSVSWYQQTPGQGLQFLFEYFSETQRNKGNFPGRFSGRQFSNSRSEMNVSTLELGDSALYLCASSFLAGGSQETQYFGPGTRLLVL.